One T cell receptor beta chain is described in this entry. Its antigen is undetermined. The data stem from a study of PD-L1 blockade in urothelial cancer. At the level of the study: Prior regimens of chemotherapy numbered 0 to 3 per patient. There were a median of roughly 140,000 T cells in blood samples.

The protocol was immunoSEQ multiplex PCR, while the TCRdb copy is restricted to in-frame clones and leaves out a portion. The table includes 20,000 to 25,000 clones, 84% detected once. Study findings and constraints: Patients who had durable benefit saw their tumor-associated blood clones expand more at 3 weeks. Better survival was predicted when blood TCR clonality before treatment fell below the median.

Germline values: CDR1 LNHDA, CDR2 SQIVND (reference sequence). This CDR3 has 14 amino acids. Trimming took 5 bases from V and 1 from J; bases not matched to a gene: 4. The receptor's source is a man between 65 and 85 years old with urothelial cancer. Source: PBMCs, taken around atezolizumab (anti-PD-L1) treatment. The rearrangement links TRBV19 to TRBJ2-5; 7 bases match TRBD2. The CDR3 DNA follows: TGTGCCAGTAGTCCTTGGACTAGCCAAGAGACCCAGTACTTC. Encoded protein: CASSPWTSQETQYF. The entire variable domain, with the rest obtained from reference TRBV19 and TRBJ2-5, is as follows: DGGITQSPKYLFRKEGQNVTLSCEQNLNHDAMYWYRQDPGQGLRLIYYSQIVNDFQKGDIAEGYSVSREKKESFPLTVTSAQKNPTAFYLCASSPWTSQETQYFGPGTRLLVL.